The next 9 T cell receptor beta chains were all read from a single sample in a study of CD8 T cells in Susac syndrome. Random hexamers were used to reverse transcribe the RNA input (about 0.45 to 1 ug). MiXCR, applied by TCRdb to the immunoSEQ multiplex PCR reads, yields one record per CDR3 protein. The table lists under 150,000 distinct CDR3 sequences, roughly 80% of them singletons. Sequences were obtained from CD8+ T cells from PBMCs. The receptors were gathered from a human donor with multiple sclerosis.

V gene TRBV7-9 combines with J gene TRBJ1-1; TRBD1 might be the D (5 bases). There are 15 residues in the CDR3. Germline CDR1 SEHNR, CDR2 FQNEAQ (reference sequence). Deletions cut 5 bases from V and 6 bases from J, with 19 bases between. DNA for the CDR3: TGTGCCAGCAGCATCGGAACAGGCCGTTCCGCTGAAGCTTTCTTT. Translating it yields CASSIGTGRSAEAFF. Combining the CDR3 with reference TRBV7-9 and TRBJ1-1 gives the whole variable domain DTGVSQNPRHKITKRGQNVTFRCDPISEHNRLYWYRQTLGQGPEFLTYFQNEAQLEKSRLLSDRFSAERPKGSFSTLEIQRTEQGDSAMYLCASSIGTGRSAEAFFGQGTRLTVV.

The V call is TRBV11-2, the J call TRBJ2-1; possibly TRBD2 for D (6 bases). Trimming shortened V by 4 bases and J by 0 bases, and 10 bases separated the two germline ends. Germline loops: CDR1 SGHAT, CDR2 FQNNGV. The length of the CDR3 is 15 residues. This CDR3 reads CASSSHGGSYNEQFF. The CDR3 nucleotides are TGTGCCAGCAGCTCTCACGGGGGCTCCTACAATGAGCAGTTCTTC. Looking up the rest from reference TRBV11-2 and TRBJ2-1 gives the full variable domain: EAGVAQSPRYKIIEKRQSVAFWCNPISGHATLYWYQQILGQGPKLLIQFQNNGVVDDSQLPKDRFSAERLKGVDSTLKIQPAKLEDSAVYLCASSSHGGSYNEQFFGPGTRLTVL.

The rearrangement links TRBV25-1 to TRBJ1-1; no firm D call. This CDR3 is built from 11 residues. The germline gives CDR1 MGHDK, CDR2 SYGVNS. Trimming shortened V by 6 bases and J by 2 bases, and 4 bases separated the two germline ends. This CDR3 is CASRSNTEAFF. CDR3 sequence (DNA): TGTGCCAGCAGAAGTAACACTGAAGCTTTCTTT.

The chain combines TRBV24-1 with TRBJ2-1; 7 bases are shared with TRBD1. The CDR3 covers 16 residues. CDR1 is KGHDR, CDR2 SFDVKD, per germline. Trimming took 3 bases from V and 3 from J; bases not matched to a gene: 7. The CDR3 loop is CATSDPQGQFYNEQFF. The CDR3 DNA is TGTGCCACCAGTGATCCACAGGGACAGTTCTACAATGAGCAGTTCTTC.

The CDR3 sequence: CARSIGGNEQFF. The DNA of the CDR3 is TGTGCCCGTTCCATAGGAGGCAATGAGCAGTTCTTC. The chain combines TRBV30 with TRBJ2-1, with a tentative D call TRBD2 (5 bases). CDR1 and CDR2 from the germline V gene are GTSNPN and SVGIG (reference sequence). V lost 8 bases and J 6 bases, leaving 14 bases between the germline ends. The CDR3 sequence is 12 residues long.

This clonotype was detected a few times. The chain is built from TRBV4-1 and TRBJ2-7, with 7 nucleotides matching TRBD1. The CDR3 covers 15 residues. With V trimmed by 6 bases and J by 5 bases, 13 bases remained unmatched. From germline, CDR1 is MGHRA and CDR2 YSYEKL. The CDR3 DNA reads TGCGCCAGCAGACCGACAGGGCTACCAGGGGACGAGCAGTACTTC. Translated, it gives CASRPTGLPGDEQYF.

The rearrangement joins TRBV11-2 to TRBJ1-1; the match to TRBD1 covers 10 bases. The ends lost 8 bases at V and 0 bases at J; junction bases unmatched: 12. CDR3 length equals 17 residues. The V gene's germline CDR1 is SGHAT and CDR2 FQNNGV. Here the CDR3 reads CASGNPGQGYMNTEAFF. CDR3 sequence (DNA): TGTGCCAGCGGCAATCCGGGACAGGGGTACATGAACACTGAAGCTTTCTTT.

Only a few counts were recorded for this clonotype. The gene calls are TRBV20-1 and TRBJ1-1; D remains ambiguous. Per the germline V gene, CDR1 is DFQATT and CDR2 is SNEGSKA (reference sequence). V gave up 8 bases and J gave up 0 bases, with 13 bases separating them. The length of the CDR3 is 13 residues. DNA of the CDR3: TGCAGTCCAAGGTGTTGGCTGAACACTGAAGCTTTCTTT. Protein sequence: CSPRCWLNTEAFF.

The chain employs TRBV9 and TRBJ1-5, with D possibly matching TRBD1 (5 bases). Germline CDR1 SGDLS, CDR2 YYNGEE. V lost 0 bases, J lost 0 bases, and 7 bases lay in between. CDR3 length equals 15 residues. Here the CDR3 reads CASSVGGVSNQPQHF. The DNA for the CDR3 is TGTGCCAGCAGCGTAGGAGGGGTTAGCAATCAGCCCCAGCATTTT.